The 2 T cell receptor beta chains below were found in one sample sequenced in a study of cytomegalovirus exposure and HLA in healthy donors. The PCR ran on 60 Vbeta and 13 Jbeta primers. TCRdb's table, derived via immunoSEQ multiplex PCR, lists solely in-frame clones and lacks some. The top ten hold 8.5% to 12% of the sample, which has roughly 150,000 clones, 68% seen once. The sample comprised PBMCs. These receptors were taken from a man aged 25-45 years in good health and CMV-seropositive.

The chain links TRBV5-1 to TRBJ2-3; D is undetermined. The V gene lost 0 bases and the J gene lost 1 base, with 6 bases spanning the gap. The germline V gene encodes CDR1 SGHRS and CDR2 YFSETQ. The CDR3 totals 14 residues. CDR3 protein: CASSLVPGTDTQYF. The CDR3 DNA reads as TGCGCCAGCAGCTTGGTGCCGGGCACAGATACGCAGTATTTT.

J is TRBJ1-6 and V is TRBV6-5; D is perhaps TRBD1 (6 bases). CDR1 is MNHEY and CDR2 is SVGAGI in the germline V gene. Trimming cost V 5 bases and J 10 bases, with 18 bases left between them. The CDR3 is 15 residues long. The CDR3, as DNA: TGTGCCAGCAGTCGAGAACAGGGAACTTGGTCACCCCTCCACTTT. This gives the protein CASSREQGTWSPLHF.